These T cell receptor beta chains were read from a single sample in a study of blood T cell repertoires in COVID-19. The protocol was immunoSEQ multiplex PCR, while the TCRdb copy is restricted to in-frame clones and leaves out a portion. Counted here are approximately 150,000 clones, roughly four fifths occurring once; the ten biggest clones make up 15% to 20%. Sample: peripheral blood. The receptors were gathered from a woman over 75 with acute or convalescent COVID-19. Both conserved end residues are part of each CDR3. Each record gives: clone size, J gene, V gene, D gene, CDR3 protein, CDR3 DNA. The D gene is left open where the match is weak. Size tells how often a clone was seen (once, few, many) or the class of an expanded clone, and some rows leave it out.

clone_size: once
j_call: TRBJ2-3
v_call: TRBV9
d_call: TRBD2
cdr3_aa: CASSLTSGVDTQYF
cdr3_nt: TGTGCCAGCAGCCTTACTAGCGGGGTGGATACGCAGTATTTT

clone_size: .
j_call: TRBJ1-5
v_call: TRBV10-3
d_call: TRBD1
cdr3_aa: CAVKTGDQPQHF
cdr3_nt: TGTGCCGTCAAGACAGGGGATCAGCCCCAGCATTTT

clone_size: .
j_call: TRBJ2-7
v_call: TRBV2
d_call: TRBD1
cdr3_aa: CASRTGQDRSYEQYF
cdr3_nt: TGTGCCAGCAGGACGGGACAGGACCGCTCCTACGAGCAGTACTTC

clone_size: .
j_call: TRBJ2-7
v_call: TRBV10-2
d_call: TRBD2
cdr3_aa: CASSESAGVISYEQYF
cdr3_nt: TGCGCCAGCAGTGAGTCAGCGGGGGTAATCTCCTACGAGCAGTACTTC

clone_size: .
j_call: TRBJ2-6
v_call: TRBV5-6
d_call: .
cdr3_aa: CASTLRDLSSGANVLTF
cdr3_nt: TGTGCCAGCACCTTAAGGGACTTAAGCTCTGGGGCCAACGTCCTGACTTTC

clone_size: .
j_call: TRBJ2-6
v_call: TRBV7-9
d_call: .
cdr3_aa: CASSLLSGSGANVLTF
cdr3_nt: TGTGCCAGCAGTCTACTTTCGGGCTCTGGGGCCAACGTCCTGACTTTC

clone_size: once
j_call: TRBJ2-5
v_call: TRBV29-1
d_call: .
cdr3_aa: CSVTRGLETQYF
cdr3_nt: TGCAGCGTCACCAGGGGCCTGGAGACCCAGTACTTC

clone_size: .
j_call: TRBJ2-2
v_call: TRBV5-5
d_call: .
cdr3_aa: CASTRGDSTGELFF
cdr3_nt: TGTGCCAGCACGCGGGGAGACAGCACCGGGGAGCTGTTTTTT

clone_size: .
j_call: TRBJ2-1
v_call: TRBV24-1
d_call: .
cdr3_aa: CATSDLFIRQVNEQFF
cdr3_nt: TGTGCCACCAGTGACCTTTTTATTCGACAGGTCAATGAGCAGTTCTTC

clone_size: .
j_call: TRBJ2-3
v_call: TRBV13
d_call: TRBD2
cdr3_aa: CASSFSGGALTDTQYF
cdr3_nt: TGTGCCAGCAGCTTTAGCGGGGGGGCCCTAACAGATACGCAGTATTTT

clone_size: .
j_call: TRBJ2-1
v_call: TRBV27
d_call: TRBD1
cdr3_aa: CASNRDRGLNEQFF
cdr3_nt: TGTGCCAGCAACCGGGACAGGGGGTTGAATGAGCAGTTCTTC

clone_size: once
j_call: TRBJ1-1
v_call: TRBV14
d_call: .
cdr3_aa: CASSSRGGANTEAFF
cdr3_nt: TGTGCCAGCAGCTCCCGGGGCGGGGCCAACACTGAAGCTTTCTTT

clone_size: once
j_call: TRBJ1-2
v_call: TRBV5-6
d_call: .
cdr3_aa: CASSLGFQNYGYTF
cdr3_nt: TGTGCCAGCAGCTTGGGGTTTCAGAACTATGGCTACACCTTC

clone_size: .
j_call: TRBJ1-3
v_call: TRBV3-1/TRBV3-2
d_call: .
cdr3_aa: CASSPTTGRGNTIYF
cdr3_nt: TGTGCCAGCAGCCCCACCACAGGGCGAGGAAACACCATATATTTT

clone_size: .
j_call: TRBJ1-1
v_call: TRBV19
d_call: .
cdr3_aa: CASMWGRGPTEAFF
cdr3_nt: TGTGCCAGTATGTGGGGCAGGGGCCCCACTGAAGCTTTCTTT

clone_size: .
j_call: TRBJ1-2
v_call: TRBV6-5
d_call: .
cdr3_aa: CASRTAAGYGYTF
cdr3_nt: TGTGCCAGCAGAACGGCCGCAGGGTATGGCTACACCTTC

clone_size: .
j_call: TRBJ1-2
v_call: TRBV9
d_call: .
cdr3_aa: CASRGDSGYTF
cdr3_nt: TGTGCCAGCAGGGGCGATAGTGGCTACACCTTC

clone_size: .
j_call: TRBJ1-3
v_call: TRBV6-5
d_call: .
cdr3_aa: CASSYLTGFSGNTIYF
cdr3_nt: TGTGCCAGCAGTTACTTAACAGGGTTCTCTGGAAACACCATATATTTT

clone_size: .
j_call: TRBJ1-3
v_call: TRBV5-1
d_call: .
cdr3_aa: CASSLEGEIGNTIYF
cdr3_nt: TGCGCCAGCAGCTTGGAGGGAGAAATTGGAAACACCATATATTTT

clone_size: .
j_call: TRBJ1-5
v_call: TRBV19
d_call: .
cdr3_aa: CATRRQVEQPQHF
cdr3_nt: TGTGCCACTAGAAGACAGGTAGAACAGCCCCAGCATTTT

clone_size: .
j_call: TRBJ1-2
v_call: TRBV10-3
d_call: .
cdr3_aa: CAISESEGYTF
cdr3_nt: TGTGCCATCAGTGAGTCGGAGGGCTACACCTTC

clone_size: .
j_call: TRBJ2-3
v_call: TRBV19
d_call: .
cdr3_aa: CASNAPDKGTDTQYF
cdr3_nt: TGTGCCAGTAACGCACCGGACAAAGGCACAGATACGCAGTATTTT

clone_size: .
j_call: TRBJ2-1
v_call: TRBV10-2
d_call: TRBD1
cdr3_aa: CASSRDRFYNEQFF
cdr3_nt: TGCGCCAGCAGCCGGGACAGGTTCTACAATGAGCAGTTCTTC

clone_size: few
j_call: TRBJ2-1
v_call: TRBV5-1
d_call: TRBD2
cdr3_aa: CASSSNPIIAGGPYEQFF
cdr3_nt: TGCGCCAGCAGCTCTAACCCCATTATAGCGGGAGGGCCTTATGAGCAGTTCTTC

clone_size: .
j_call: TRBJ2-5
v_call: TRBV5-1
d_call: TRBD1
cdr3_aa: CASSPNRGRENQYF
cdr3_nt: TGCGCCAGCAGCCCGAACAGGGGGCGGGAGAACCAGTACTTC

clone_size: .
j_call: TRBJ1-2
v_call: TRBV14
d_call: .
cdr3_aa: CASSQDLTRSGGYTF
cdr3_nt: TGTGCCAGCAGCCAAGATCTTACCCGAAGCGGGGGCTACACCTTC

clone_size: few
j_call: TRBJ1-5
v_call: TRBV10-3
d_call: .
cdr3_aa: CAISEQGSPGNQPQHF
cdr3_nt: TGTGCCATCAGTGAACAGGGCTCCCCGGGCAATCAGCCCCAGCATTTT

clone_size: many
j_call: TRBJ1-1
v_call: TRBV6-1
d_call: TRBD1
cdr3_aa: CASSEQTGGTEAFF
cdr3_nt: TGTGCCAGCAGTGAACAGACAGGGGGCACTGAAGCTTTCTTT

clone_size: .
j_call: TRBJ2-3
v_call: TRBV19
d_call: .
cdr3_aa: CASSISLQGGADTQYF
cdr3_nt: TGTGCCAGTAGTATTTCCCTACAAGGAGGTGCAGATACGCAGTATTTT

clone_size: .
j_call: TRBJ1-2
v_call: TRBV7-2
d_call: .
cdr3_aa: CASSLGHGYGYTF
cdr3_nt: TGTGCCAGCAGCCTTGGCCACGGGTATGGCTACACCTTC